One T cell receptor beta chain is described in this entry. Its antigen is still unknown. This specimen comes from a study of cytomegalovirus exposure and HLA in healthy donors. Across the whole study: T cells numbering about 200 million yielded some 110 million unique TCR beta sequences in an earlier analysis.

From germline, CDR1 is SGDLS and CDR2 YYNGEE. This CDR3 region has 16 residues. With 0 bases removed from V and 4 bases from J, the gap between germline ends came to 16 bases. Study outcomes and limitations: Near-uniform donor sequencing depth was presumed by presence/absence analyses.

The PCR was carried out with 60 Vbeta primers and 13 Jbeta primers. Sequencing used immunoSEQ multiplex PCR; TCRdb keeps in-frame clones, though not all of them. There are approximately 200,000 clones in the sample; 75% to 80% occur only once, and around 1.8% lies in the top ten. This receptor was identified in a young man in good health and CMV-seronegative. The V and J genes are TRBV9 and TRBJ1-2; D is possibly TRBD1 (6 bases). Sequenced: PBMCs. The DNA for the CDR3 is TGTGCCAGCAGCGTAGTAGGACAGTTTCCTCTCTATGGCTACACCTTC. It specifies CASSVVGQFPLYGYTF.